This T cell receptor beta chain was found in a study of chemoradiotherapy in HPV16-positive cancers. Germline V gene lookup returns CDR1 PRHDT and CDR2 FYEKMQ (reference sequence). V was pared by 4 bases and J by 2 bases, with 14 bases between. The CDR3 sequence is 15 residues long. Repertoires were generated with immunoSEQ multiplex PCR, while TCRdb's copy carries only in-frame clones and drops some. Here the sample spans around 62,000 clones, approximately 91% being singletons. Over chemoradiotherapy, repertoires were sampled more than once. With respect to this clone: Its antigen is still unknown.

Study observations and caveats: In HPV16-positive patients, HPV-responsive T-cell expansion tracked better recurrence-free survival.

The origin of this receptor is a human donor with HPV-associated anogenital cancer. The chain couples TRBV13 to TRBJ2-5; TRBD2 is a possible D gene (7 bases). The sequences come from blood, collected from a patient who underwent chemoradiotherapy. CDR3 coding DNA: TGTGCCAGCAGCTCTCCCGGGGGGCTTCAAGAGACCCAGTACTTC. It is translated as CASSSPGGLQETQYF.